The 21 T cell receptor beta chains reported below all come from one sample, sequenced in a study of esophageal squamous cell carcinoma under preoperative chemotherapy. MiXCR, applied by TCRdb to the PCR reads, yields one record per CDR3 protein. The sample contains roughly 30,000 distinct CDR3 sequences, under 60% of which appear only once. Time point given: before preoperative PTX-NDP chemotherapy. This sample was gathered from a patient given preoperative chemotherapy. All receptors come from a human donor with esophageal squamous cell carcinoma. The donor label of this sample is uncertain.

The chain has TRBV7-2 and TRBJ2-2; D is undetermined. Looked up from germline, CDR1 is SGHTA and CDR2 is FQGNSA. The CDR3 covers 15 residues. V was shortened by 1 base and J by 13 bases, with 19 bases between the two germline ends. CDR3 residues: CASSLEGRSTEALFF. The CDR3 region has the DNA TGTGCCAGCAGCTTAGAAGGTAGGAGCACAGAGGCGCTGTTTTTT.

Only a few counts were recorded for this clonotype. The chain links TRBV6-1 to TRBJ1-2; D unclear. The CDR3 contains 11 residues. Germline CDR1 reads MNHNS; CDR2 reads SASEGT. V lost 8 bases and J 7 bases, leaving 11 bases between the germline ends. The CDR3 loop is CASYEGGGYTF. In nucleotides, the CDR3 is TGTGCCAGCTACGAGGGAGGTGGCTACACCTTC.

Comments on this clonotype: Germline and junction disagree at one end, which may indicate a read error. The rearrangement joins TRBV7-3 to TRBJ2-3, with TRBD2 as a possible D gene (5 bases). Germline CDR1 and CDR2: SGHTA and FQGTGA. CDR3 length: 14 residues. The CDR3 DNA follows: TGTGCCAGCAGCTTAACTAGCGACACAGATACCCAGTATTTC. Amino acid sequence: CASSLTSDTDTQYF.

Only a few counts were recorded for this clonotype. The chain is built from TRBV6-4 and TRBJ2-3, with D uncertain. The CDR3 extends over 15 amino acids. Germline loops: CDR1 MRHNA, CDR2 SNTAGT. V lost 0 bases to trimming and J lost 2 bases, with 9 bases between them. This CDR3 is CASSDSVVSTDTQYF. CDR3 in DNA: TGTGCCAGCAGTGACTCCGTCGTTTCCACAGATACGCAGTATTTT.

With regard to this clonotype: This clone may be a read error of a much larger clone one base away. CDR3 loop: CASSILGHEQYF. Written as DNA, the CDR3 is TGTGCCAGTAGTATTTTAGGGCATGAGCAGTACTTC. This rearrangement joins TRBV19 to TRBJ2-5; D is unclear. The CDR3 spans 12 residues. V lost 3 bases and J 11 bases, leaving 13 bases between the germline ends. CDR1 is LNHDA, CDR2 SQIVND, per germline (reference sequence).

This clonotype was counted a few times. The V gene is TRBV5-5, the J gene TRBJ2-7; 8 bases match TRBD1. Germline CDR1 is SGHKS and CDR2 is YYEKEE (reference sequence). With V trimmed by 5 bases and J by 3 bases, 7 bases remained unmatched. This CDR3 has 14 residues. The DNA of the CDR3 is TGTGCCAGCAGGACAGGGGTGGCGGACTACGAGCAGTACTTC. The encoded protein is CASRTGVADYEQYF.

As to this clonotype: The CDR3 does not end in the conserved phenylalanine or tryptophan, so this is likely a read error. The DNA is omitted, as the CDR3 cannot be located on it reliably, and the CDR3 follows TCRdb's listing. The V call is TRBV7-6, the J call TRBJ2-5. The CDR3 spans 15 residues, counting both ends. CDR1 is SGHVS, CDR2 FNYEAQ, per germline. CDR3 in amino acids: CASSLGGGTQETQFS.

The chain links TRBV6-2 or TRBV6-3 to TRBJ2-3; 11 positions match TRBD2. The CDR3 has 15 residues. V dropped 4 bases and J dropped 6; count of bases not matched to a gene: 6. The germline gives CDR1 MNHEY, CDR2 SVGEGT. The CDR3 DNA reads TGTGCCAGCAGTTCTCCTTCTAGCGGGAGGGATACGCAGTATTTT. Translation gives CASSSPSSGRDTQYF.

This clonotype was seen ten or more times. The rearrangement links TRBV7-2 to TRBJ2-5, with 10 bases aligning to TRBD2. Trimming cost V 10 bases and J 11 bases; bases outside gene matches: 13. In germline, CDR1 is SGHTA, CDR2 FQGNSA. This CDR3 has 13 amino acids. Here the CDR3 DNA reads TGTGCCAACCGAAGGACTAGCGGACATGAGCAGTACTTC. This encodes CANRRTSGHEQYF.

The chain has TRBV6-1 and TRBJ2-2, with 11 bases lining up with TRBD1. J gave up 5 bases and V 6 bases, and 14 bases lay outside the gene matches. CDR1 MNHNS and CDR2 SASEGT come from the germline V gene. CDR3 length: 18 amino acids. The CDR3 spells CASSRPPGQGGWTGELFF. The DNA for the CDR3 is TGTGCCAGCAGCCGGCCCCCGGGACAGGGGGGGTGGACCGGGGAGCTGTTTTTT.

This clonotype is deemed medium-sized. This rearrangement joins TRBV7-8 to TRBJ2-7; D may be TRBD1 (5 bases). The CDR3 length is 15 residues. Trimming left V 5 bases short and J 3 bases short, with 17 bases between. Per the germline V gene, CDR1 is SGHVS and CDR2 is FQNEAQ. The CDR3 here is CASSADGQNVYEQYF. The CDR3 nucleotides are TGTGCCAGCAGCGCCGACGGACAAAATGTCTACGAGCAGTACTTC.

This clonotype is classed as medium-sized. The CDR3 spells CASREDRVVHEQFF. DNA of the CDR3: TGTGCCAGCAGGGAGGACAGGGTCGTGCATGAGCAGTTCTTC. This sequence joins TRBV6-1 and TRBJ2-1; TRBD1 matches 8 bases. This CDR3 has 14 amino acids. From germline, CDR1 is MNHNS and CDR2 SASEGT. V shed 6 bases, J shed 8 bases, and the junction held 9 bases outside the gene matches.

J is TRBJ2-1 and V is TRBV7-8; TRBD2 might be the D (5 bases). The CDR3 covers 14 residues. V lost 7 bases and J 0 bases, leaving 10 bases between the germline ends. Germline lookup yields CDR1 SGHVS and CDR2 FQNEAQ. For the CDR3, the DNA is TGTGCCAGCACCCGGGGTAGCTCCTACAATGAGCAGTTCTTC. This translates into CASTRGSSYNEQFF.

The chain couples TRBV7-9 to TRBJ2-3; D perhaps matches TRBD2 (6 bases). The DNA end is more similar to TRBJ2-7, so the J call may be wrong. The CDR3 is 16 amino acids. The germline V gene has CDR1 SEHNR and CDR2 FQNEAQ (reference sequence). The CDR3 DNA sequence: TGTGCCAGCGGGGGACTCGAGGGCCGGGACCAAGATACGCAGTACTTC. Translated, it gives CASGGLEGRDQDTQYF.

With regard to this clonotype: A read error is likely, as this CDR3 ends without the conserved phenylalanine or tryptophan. No DNA is shown, since the ends of the CDR3 on it are uncertain; the CDR3 is the one TCRdb lists. The chain links TRBV7-8 to TRBJ2-5; TRBD1, the table's D call, was not compared with the DNA. Germline values: CDR1 SGHVS, CDR2 FQNEAQ. The CDR3 numbers 15 amino acids, ends counted. CDR3 sequence reads: CASSIGTGGGETRLS.

V and J are TRBV19 and TRBJ2-7; 8 positions agree with TRBD2. This CDR3 is 14 amino acids long. Germline V gene sequence: CDR1 LNHDA, CDR2 SQIVND (reference sequence). The junction had 5 bases not matched to a gene; V was cut back by 5 bases and J by 2 bases. The chain's CDR3 is CASSLGGGPYEQYF. CDR3 nucleotides: TGTGCCAGTAGTCTCGGGGGGGGTCCCTACGAGCAGTACTTC.

This clonotype was seen at least ten times. The chain links TRBV24-1 to TRBJ2-6; 8 bases align to TRBD1. After removal of 6 bases from V and 3 bases from J, the junction contained 6 bases not matched to a gene. The V gene's germline CDR1 is KGHDR and CDR2 SFDVKD. There are 16 residues in the CDR3. The CDR3: CATSLTGGGGANVLTF. CDR3 DNA sequence: TGTGCCACCAGTCTAACAGGGGGAGGTGGGGCCAACGTCCTGACTTTC.

The chain joins TRBV3-1 to TRBJ2-1, with TRBD1 matching over 7 bases. V lost 4 bases to trimming and J lost 6 bases; unmatched junction nucleotides: 12. Germline-derived CDR1 and CDR2 are LGHDT and YNNKEL (reference sequence). The length of the CDR3 is 16 residues. CDR3 sequence: CASSLTDRVLFNEQFF. Written as DNA, the CDR3 is TGTGCCAGCAGCCTTACCGACAGGGTCTTGTTCAATGAGCAGTTCTTC.

This clonotype was detected only a few times. The chain joins TRBV6-1 to TRBJ2-1; D gene ambiguous. Per germline, CDR1 MNHNS and CDR2 SASEGT. With 8 bases removed from V and 6 bases from J, the gap between germline ends came to 11 bases. This CDR3 is 12 amino acids long. CDR3 DNA sequence: TGTGCCAGCTCATCTTCATTCAATGAGCAGTTCTTC. Its translation: CASSSSFNEQFF.

The chain carries TRBV10-1 and TRBJ2-3; D is tentatively TRBD1 or TRBD2 (5 bases each). This CDR3 is 15 amino acids long. Germline assignment: CDR1 WNHNN and CDR2 SYGVQD (reference sequence). Trimming took off 6 bases at V and 5 bases at J, with 18 bases between the two ends. CDR3 sequence (DNA): TGCGCCAGCAGCGCCGGGACCGCGAAAGAAGATACGCAGTATTTT. It yields the protein CASSAGTAKEDTQYF.

This clonotype showed up many times. The V call is TRBV7-2, the J call TRBJ2-3; D unclear. The ends were cut back, 5 bases at V and 0 bases at J, with 9 bases in the middle. Germline V gives CDR1 SGHTA, CDR2 FQGNSA. The CDR3 totals 14 residues. The CDR3 loop is CASSTPTSTDTQYF. CDR3 nucleotides: TGTGCCAGCAGCACACCAACTAGCACAGATACGCAGTATTTT.